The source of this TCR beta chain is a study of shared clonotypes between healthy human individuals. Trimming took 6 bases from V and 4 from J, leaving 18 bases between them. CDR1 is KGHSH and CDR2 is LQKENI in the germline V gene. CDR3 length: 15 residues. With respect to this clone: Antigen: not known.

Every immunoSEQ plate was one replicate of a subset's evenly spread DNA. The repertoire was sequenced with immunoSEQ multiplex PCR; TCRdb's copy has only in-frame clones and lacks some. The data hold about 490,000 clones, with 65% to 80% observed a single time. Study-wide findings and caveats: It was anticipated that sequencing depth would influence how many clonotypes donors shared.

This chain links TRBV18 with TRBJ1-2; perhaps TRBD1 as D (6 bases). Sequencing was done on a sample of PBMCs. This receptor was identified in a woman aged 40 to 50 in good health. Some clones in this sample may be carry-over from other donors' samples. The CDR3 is CASSPEQGESYGYTF. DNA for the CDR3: TGTGCCAGCTCGCCGGAACAGGGCGAGAGCTATGGCTACACCTTC.